This T cell receptor beta chain emerged from a study of molecular identifiers for immune sequencing clone quantification. At least ten counts were recorded for this clonotype. Sorting was used to obtain naive CD8 T cells (CD8+CD4-CCR7+CD45RA+). TCRdb processed the PCR reads anew with MiXCR; each CDR3 protein has one entry. The table lists 20,000 to 30,000 distinct CDR3 sequences, 17% of them singletons, with more than 0.75% in the top ten. The CDR3 loop spans 12 amino acids. V was trimmed by 3 bases and J by 5 bases, leaving 6 bases between them. The germline CDR1 and CDR2 sequences are SGHDN and FVKESK.

This TCR was sampled from a human donor in good health. Some libraries in this study had Jurkat cell RNA spiked in. This chain joins TRBV14 and TRBJ2-3; D is ambiguous. The sequenced material came from naive CD8+ T cells from blood, with Jurkat cell RNA spiked in. Subset specified: FACS-sorted CD8+CD4-CCR7+CD45RA+ naive T cells. The CDR3 sequence is CASSQWGDTQYF. Written as DNA, the CDR3 is TGTGCCAGCAGCCAGTGGGGAGATACGCAGTATTTT.